A single sample is the source of the 22 T cell receptor beta chains below, sequenced in a study of naive and memory T cell subsets. The beta constant-region primer was an equimolar mix of two oligonucleotides covering TRBC1 and TRBC2. The ligated cDNA underwent four PCR rounds using SP2 and nested alpha and beta constant-region primers. MiXCR was run by TCRdb on the UMI-ligation and nested PCR reads, yielding one entry per CDR3 protein. The sample carries some 80,000 distinct CDR3 sequences, over 8.5% recorded once. The sample consisted of naive CD8+ T cells from blood. These TCRs come from a human donor in good health.

V is TRBV20-1 and J is TRBJ2-7, with 10 bases identical to TRBD2. V gave up 6 bases and J gave up 1 base; unmatched junction bases: 3. The CDR3 loop spans 13 amino acids. From germline, CDR1 is DFQATT and CDR2 SNEGSKA (reference sequence). The CDR3 spells CSAGTSASYEQYF. In nucleotides, the CDR3 is TGCAGTGCCGGGACTAGCGCTTCCTACGAGCAGTACTTC.

This clonotype was counted ten times or more. The rearrangement links TRBV4-1 to TRBJ2-5; D remains unclear. CDR1 and CDR2 (germline): MGHRA, YSYEKL. The V end lost 0 bases, the J end lost 2 bases, and 7 bases lay between the germline ends. This CDR3 has 14 residues. The CDR3 is CASSQENRQETQYF. CDR3 sequence (DNA): TGCGCCAGCAGCCAAGAAAATAGGCAAGAGACCCAGTACTTC.

This clonotype has a handful of counts. The chain links TRBV27 to TRBJ2-1; the match to TRBD2 covers 14 bases. V lost 7 bases, J lost 9 bases, and 8 bases stayed unmatched. In germline, CDR1 is MNHEY, CDR2 SMNVEV (reference sequence). This CDR3 is 15 amino acids long. In DNA form, the CDR3 reads TGTGCCAGCACCAGCGGGACTAGCGGGAGTGGTGAGCAGTTCTTC. Its translation: CASTSGTSGSGEQFF.

This clonotype was counted ten times or more. The chain joins TRBV27 to TRBJ1-2; D not resolved. This CDR3 is 13 amino acids long. V dropped 3 bases and J dropped 2 bases, with 7 bases sitting between them. The V gene's germline CDR1 is MNHEY and CDR2 SMNVEV (reference sequence). The CDR3: CASSFAGNYGYTF. In DNA, the CDR3 is TGTGCCAGCAGTTTCGCCGGGAACTATGGCTACACCTTC.

This clonotype was seen ten or more times. The junction differs from germline at one of its ends, possibly a read error. The V call is TRBV24-1, the J call TRBJ2-1; 7 bases map to TRBD2. The CDR3 is 15 residues long. Germline loops: CDR1 KGHDR, CDR2 SFDVKD. In DNA form, the CDR3 reads TGCGCCACCAGTGGGAGGGAAAGCTCCTACAATGAGCAGTTCTTC. Amino acids: CATSGRESSYNEQFF.

About this clonotype: A single base separates this from a much larger clone, so it may be a read error. The J gene is TRBJ2-2, the V gene TRBV9, with a weak D call TRBD2 (5 bases). Germline V lookup: CDR1 SGDLS, CDR2 YYNGEE. The CDR3 is made up of 12 amino acids. This chain's CDR3 is CASSAGTGKLFF. The CDR3 DNA reads as TGTGCCAGCAGCGCAGGAACCGGGAAGCTGTTTTTT.

A few counts support this clonotype. The chain carries TRBV10-3 and TRBJ2-1; no firm D call. The germline V gene encodes CDR1 ENHRY and CDR2 SYGVKD. V was trimmed by 7 bases and J by 5 bases, leaving 18 bases between them. The CDR3 loop spans 15 amino acids. The CDR3 loop is CAIKVSGPPNNEQFF. The CDR3, as DNA: TGTGCCATCAAGGTCTCTGGACCCCCAAACAATGAGCAGTTCTTC.

V gene TRBV7-9 combines with J gene TRBJ1-5; D is unclear. The CDR3 consists of 13 residues. The V gene lost 5 bases and the J gene lost 4 bases, with 9 bases spanning the gap. Per germline, CDR1 SEHNR and CDR2 FQNEAQ (reference sequence). The CDR3 region is CASSRLPNQPQHF. CDR3 bases: TGTGCCAGCAGCCGACTCCCGAATCAGCCCCAGCATTTT.

The chain employs TRBV10-3 and TRBJ2-3, with D perhaps matching TRBD2 (5 bases). Germline lookup yields CDR1 ENHRY and CDR2 SYGVKD. The CDR3 has 16 amino acids. With 1 base removed from V and 4 bases from J, the gap between germline ends came to 15 bases. The CDR3 loop reads CAISEFKGDWPDTQYF. The CDR3 bases are TGTGCCATCAGTGAGTTCAAGGGAGATTGGCCAGATACGCAGTATTTT.

This clonotype came up a few times. The chain links TRBV4-1 to TRBJ2-3, with TRBD1 matching 9 bases. After removal of 1 base from V and 4 bases from J, the junction contained 6 bases not matched to a gene. The CDR3 has 16 amino acids. Germline V gene data show CDR1 as MGHRA and CDR2 as YSYEKL. CDR3 bases: TGCGCCAGCAGCCAAGTTAAGAACAGGGGGCCAGATACGCAGTATTTT. It codes for CASSQVKNRGPDTQYF.

This clonotype was picked up a small number of times. This chain uses TRBV6-1 with TRBJ1-1; possible D gene TRBD1, 6 bases. CDR3 length equals 11 residues. Germline lookup yields CDR1 MNHNS and CDR2 SASEGT. Between the trimmed V and J ends, which lost 10 bases and 5 bases, there was a span of 11 bases. CDR3 sequence (DNA): TGTGCCACCGACAGGCTAACTGAAGCTTTCTTT. It translates to CATDRLTEAFF.

This clonotype was recorded at least ten times. The chain couples TRBV9 to TRBJ2-2; 7 nucleotides match TRBD2. The germline gives CDR1 SGDLS, CDR2 YYNGEE. The CDR3 has 14 amino acids. V shed 0 bases and J 5 bases; nucleotides not matched to a gene: 1. CDR3 sequence (DNA): TGTGCCAGCAGCGTAGGGGGGGGGACCGGGGAGCTGTTTTTT. It codes for CASSVGGGTGELFF.

This clonotype has at least ten counts. The chain recombines TRBV6-5 with TRBJ1-4; D gene ambiguous. The CDR3 totals 15 residues. Germline CDR1 and CDR2: MNHEY and SVGAGI. Trimming stripped 4 bases from V and 8 bases from J, with 17 bases between. The CDR3 DNA reads TGTGCCAGCAGTTCCACACAAGGACTGTTAGAAAAACTGTTTTTT. Residues: CASSSTQGLLEKLFF.

Many counts were recorded for this clonotype. This chain connects TRBV30 to TRBJ2-1; the match to TRBD2 covers 7 bases. V gave up 3 bases and J gave up 4 bases; unmatched junction bases: 0. The germline V gene has CDR1 GTSNPN and CDR2 SVGIG (reference sequence). The length of the CDR3 is 12 residues. The CDR3 bases are TGTGCCTGGAGACTAGCGTACAATGAGCAGTTCTTC. Protein: CAWRLAYNEQFF.

This clonotype was counted at least ten times. The genes are TRBV6-2 or TRBV6-3 and TRBJ2-6; D is uncertain. The ends were cut back, 8 bases at V and 0 bases at J, with 8 bases in the middle. Germline values: CDR1 MNHEY, CDR2 SVGEGT. The CDR3 is 14 amino acids. CDR3 in DNA: TGTGCCAGCCACCAGAGCTCTGGGGCCAACGTCCTGACTTTC. Protein product: CASHQSSGANVLTF.

About this clonotype: A much larger clonotype is one base distant, so this may be a read error. This rearrangement joins TRBV10-3 to TRBJ1-1, with TRBD1 identical over 7 bases. The germline V gene encodes CDR1 ENHRY and CDR2 SYGVKD. The CDR3 sequence is 13 residues long. The V segment lost 10 bases and the J segment 1 base; nucleotides outside the gene matches: 6. CDR3 in amino acids: CATLDRRNTEAFF. The CDR3 nucleotides read TGTGCCACCCTGGACAGGAGGAACACTGAAGCTTTCTTT.

This clonotype was seen a handful of times. This chain uses TRBV30 with TRBJ2-7; 7 nucleotides agree with TRBD1. Per germline, CDR1 GTSNPN and CDR2 SVGIG (reference sequence). This CDR3 is built from 14 residues. V dropped 0 bases and J dropped 2; count of bases not matched to a gene: 4. The DNA for the CDR3 is TGTGCCTGGAGTGTAGGCCAGGGGGCCTACGAGCAGTACTTC. Its protein is CAWSVGQGAYEQYF. The whole variable domain, remainder taken from reference TRBV30 and TRBJ2-7, is SQTIHQWPATLVQPVGSPLSLECTVEGTSNPNLYWYRQAAGRGLQLLFYSVGIGQISSEVPQNLSASRPQDRQFILSSKKLLLSDSGFYLCAWSVGQGAYEQYFGPGTRLTVT.

This clonotype was observed at least ten times. CDR3 protein: CASGLGASFEQFF. The CDR3 bases are TGTGCTAGTGGTTTGGGGGCTAGCTTTGAGCAGTTCTTC. This chain uses TRBV12-5 with TRBJ2-1, with a weak D call TRBD2 (5 bases). Trimming stripped 1 base from V and 9 bases from J, with 10 bases between. The CDR3 has 13 residues. CDR1 LGHNT and CDR2 FRNRAP come from the germline V gene.

The chain couples TRBV12-3 or TRBV12-4 to TRBJ2-1, with 9 bases fitting TRBD1. With 8 bases clipped from V and 7 bases from J, the junction kept 12 bases outside the gene matches. The CDR3 runs to 15 residues. The CDR3 reads CASGRTGGKGNEQFF. The CDR3 DNA reads as TGTGCCAGCGGGAGAACAGGGGGCAAGGGGAATGAGCAGTTCTTC.

This clonotype was seen at least ten times. The genes are TRBV12-5 and TRBJ2-2; D perhaps matches TRBD2 (6 bases). Between the trimmed V and J ends, which lost 7 bases and 6 bases, there was a span of 12 bases. The germline gives CDR1 LGHNT, CDR2 FRNRAP. The length of the CDR3 is 13 residues. CDR3 coding DNA: TGTGCTAGTGCCCGATCTAGCGCCGGGGAGCTGTTTTTT. Protein: CASARSSAGELFF.

For this clonotype: The conserved closing phenylalanine or tryptophan is absent in this CDR3, likely reflecting a read error. The V call is TRBV18, the J call TRBJ1-1, with D maybe TRBD1 (5 bases). Germline CDR1 and CDR2: KGHSH and LQKENI. The germline V and J ends were trimmed by 0 bases and 6 bases, with 11 bases remaining between them. The CDR3 loop spans 14 amino acids. The CDR3 spells CASSPPQGIPEAFL. The CDR3 nucleotides are TGTGCCAGCTCACCACCGCAGGGAATCCCTGAAGCTTTCCTT.

This clonotype was counted at least ten times. This rearrangement joins TRBV7-9 to TRBJ2-3; TRBD2 might be the D (5 bases). V dropped 7 bases and J dropped 2 bases, with 10 bases sitting between them. This CDR3 comprises 13 residues. Germline V gene lookup returns CDR1 SEHNR and CDR2 FQNEAQ (reference sequence). The CDR3 sequence: CASKTISTDTQYF. The CDR3 nucleotides are TGTGCCAGCAAGACTATCTCCACAGATACGCAGTATTTT.